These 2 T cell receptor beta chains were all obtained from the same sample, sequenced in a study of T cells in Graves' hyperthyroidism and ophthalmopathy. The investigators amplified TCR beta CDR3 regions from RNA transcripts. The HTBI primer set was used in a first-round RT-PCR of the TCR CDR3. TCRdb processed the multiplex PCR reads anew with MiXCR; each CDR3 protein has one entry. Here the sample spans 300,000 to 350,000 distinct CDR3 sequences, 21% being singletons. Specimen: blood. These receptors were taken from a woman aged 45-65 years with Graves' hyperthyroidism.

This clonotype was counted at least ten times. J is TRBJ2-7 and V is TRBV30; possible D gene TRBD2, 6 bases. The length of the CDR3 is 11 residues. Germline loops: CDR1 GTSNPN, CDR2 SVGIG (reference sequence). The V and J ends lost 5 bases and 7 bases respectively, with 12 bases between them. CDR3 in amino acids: CAWVSGREQYF. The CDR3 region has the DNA TGTGCCTGGGTTTCGGGGAGGGAGCAGTACTTC.

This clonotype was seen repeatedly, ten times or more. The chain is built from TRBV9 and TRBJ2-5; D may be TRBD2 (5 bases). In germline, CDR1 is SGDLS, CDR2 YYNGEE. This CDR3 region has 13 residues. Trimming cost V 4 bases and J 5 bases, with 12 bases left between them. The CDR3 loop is CASSPRGPETQYF. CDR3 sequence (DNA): TGTGCCAGCAGCCCCCGGGGTCCGGAGACCCAGTACTTC.